The 8 T cell receptor beta chains below all came from one sample that was sequenced in a study of T-cell reconstitution after alpha-beta-depleted transplantation in children. Unique molecular identifiers were used to barcode this TCRbeta library. MiXCR, applied by TCRdb to the PCR reads, yields one record per CDR3 protein. Found here are roughly 500,000 distinct CDR3 sequences, over 25% of them singletons; the top ten hold under 3%. The sequenced sample was PBMCs from the stem cell graft donor, obtained from the stem cell graft. These receptors came from a human donor who donated a stem cell graft to a child with aplastic anemia.

This clonotype was detected a few times. J is TRBJ2-3 and V is TRBV20-1; no reliable D call. The V end was cut by 0 bases, the J end by 5 bases, with 9 bases between. CDR1 and CDR2 from the germline V gene are DFQATT and SNEGSKA (reference sequence). The CDR3 totals 13 residues. The CDR3 region is CSAREARRDTQYF. The DNA for the CDR3 is TGCAGTGCTAGAGAGGCCCGGAGAGATACGCAGTATTTT.

This clonotype was observed a handful of times. The V and J genes are TRBV7-9 and TRBJ2-5; D may correspond to TRBD1 or TRBD2 (5 bases each). CDR1 is SEHNR, CDR2 FQNEAQ, per germline (reference sequence). The ends were cut back, 1 base at V and 0 bases at J, with 15 bases in the middle. The CDR3 totals 17 residues. Here the CDR3 DNA reads TGTGCCAGCAGCTTAGGAGGGGCCGATAACTACCAAGAGACCCAGTACTTC. This gives the protein CASSLGGADNYQETQYF.

The V and J genes are TRBV7-9 and TRBJ2-1, with 14 bases that match TRBD2. Germline CDR1 is SEHNR and CDR2 is FQNEAQ (reference sequence). The junction had 10 bases not matched to a gene; V was cut back by 5 bases and J by 7 bases. This CDR3 region has 17 residues. CDR3 region: CASSLPKTSGRGNEQFF. The CDR3 DNA reads as TGTGCCAGCAGCCTACCCAAGACTAGCGGGAGGGGAAATGAGCAGTTCTTC.

The V call is TRBV5-1, the J call TRBJ2-3; no clear D gene. V was trimmed by 1 base and J by 0 bases, leaving 12 bases between them. The germline gives CDR1 SGHRS, CDR2 YFSETQ. This CDR3 spans 16 amino acids. This chain's CDR3 is CASSLQGASSTDTQYF. The CDR3 DNA follows: TGCGCCAGCAGCTTGCAAGGAGCTTCTAGCACAGATACGCAGTATTTT.

The chain combines TRBV29-1 with TRBJ2-3, with a possible D match to TRBD1 (6 bases). Germline loops: CDR1 SQVTM, CDR2 ANQGSEA. Trimming left V 6 bases short and J 4 bases short, with 20 bases between. CDR3 length: 15 residues. The DNA of the CDR3 is TGCAGCGTCGATGGGCCGAGGGGGTGGGCAGATACGCAGTATTTT. This encodes CSVDGPRGWADTQYF.

This sequence joins TRBV29-1 and TRBJ2-3; TRBD2 agrees at 7 bases. Germline assignment: CDR1 SQVTM and CDR2 ANQGSEA. The CDR3 is 13 residues long. In DNA form, the CDR3 reads TGCAGTGGGGGGGGTGGGTTCACAGATACGCAGTATTTT. Translating it yields CSGGGGFTDTQYF.

This clonotype has a handful of counts. V usage is TRBV4-3 and J usage is TRBJ2-7; a possible D gene is TRBD2 (6 bases). There are 15 residues in the CDR3. Germline V gene lookup returns CDR1 LGHNA and CDR2 YSLEER. V lost 4 bases, J lost 2 bases, and 15 bases lay in between. For the CDR3, the DNA is TGCGCCAGCAGCCGGGGGTCGGGACTCGCCTACGAGCAGTACTTC. It codes for CASSRGSGLAYEQYF.

This clonotype came up a few times. V and J are TRBV20-1 and TRBJ1-1, with D uncertain. Germline V CDR1 and CDR2: DFQATT, SNEGSKA (reference sequence). V shed 1 base and J shed 2 bases, with 23 bases lying between them. The CDR3 is 18 residues long. The CDR3 DNA reads TGCAGTGCTAGAGCGGCTAAAGGACGGCTTAACAGTAACACTGAAGCTTTCTTT. This gives the protein CSARAAKGRLNSNTEAFF.